The 27 T cell receptor beta chains below were found in one sample sequenced in a study of blood T cell repertoires in COVID-19. TCRdb's table, derived via immunoSEQ multiplex PCR, lists solely in-frame clones and lacks some. Of approximately 300,000 clones in the sample, about nine tenths were seen once. What was sequenced was peripheral blood. The origin of the receptors is a woman aged 25-40 years with COVID-19, enrolled during active disease.

The rearrangement links TRBV3-1 (or the pseudogene TRBV3-2) to TRBJ2-3; 10 positions match TRBD2. This CDR3 comprises 17 residues. J lost 2 bases, V lost 2 bases, and 7 bases had no gene match. Germline-derived CDR1 and CDR2 are LGHDT and YNNKEL (reference sequence). This chain's CDR3 is CASSQRSSGGHTDTQYF. For the CDR3, the DNA is TGTGCCAGCAGCCAACGGTCTAGCGGGGGTCACACAGATACGCAGTATTTT.

Of note for this clone: A junction boundary mismatches the germline segment, possibly from a read error. This sequence joins TRBV7-3 and TRBJ2-3, with TRBD2 identical over 14 bases. Per the germline V gene, CDR1 is SGHTA and CDR2 is FQGTGA. The CDR3 contains 14 residues. CDR3 DNA sequence: TGTGCCAGCAGCTCGGGACTAGCGGGGGAGACGCGGTATTTT. It is translated as CASSSGLAGETRYF.

The V gene is TRBV3-1 (or the pseudogene TRBV3-2), the J gene TRBJ1-2; TRBD1 matches 11 bases. From germline, CDR1 is LGHDT and CDR2 YNNKEL (reference sequence). The CDR3 has 15 amino acids. With 4 bases clipped from V and 10 bases from J, the junction kept 11 bases outside the gene matches. The chain's CDR3 is CASSLWTGGAFDYTF. The CDR3 bases are TGTGCCAGCAGCCTATGGACAGGGGGCGCCTTCGACTACACCTTC.

This chain uses TRBV24-1 with TRBJ1-2; D possibly corresponds to TRBD1 (6 bases). The V end lost 3 bases, the J end lost 2 bases, and 9 bases lay between the germline ends. CDR1 is KGHDR, CDR2 SFDVKD, per germline. The CDR3 spans 14 residues. DNA for the CDR3: TGTGCCACCAGTGATCCCGACAGGAACTATGGCTACACCTTC. Protein sequence: CATSDPDRNYGYTF.

V is TRBV5-1 and J is TRBJ2-1, with a possible D match to TRBD1 (6 bases). V gave up 1 base and J gave up 4 bases, with 15 bases separating them. This CDR3 has 16 amino acids. CDR1 SGHRS and CDR2 YFSETQ come from the germline V gene. DNA of the CDR3: TGCGCCAGCAGCTTGTTGGGCACAGGGCCTTACAATGAGCAGTTCTTC. Its translation is CASSLLGTGPYNEQFF.

CDR3 in DNA: TGTGCCAGCAGCTTGGTACAGGAAGGAGGCTACACCTTC. This codes for CASSLVQEGGYTF. This chain links TRBV5-6 with TRBJ1-2; a weak D match, TRBD1 (5 bases). This CDR3 contains 13 residues. The germline V gene has CDR1 SGHDT and CDR2 YYEEEE. The V and J ends lost 0 bases and 8 bases respectively, with 11 bases between them. Filled out from reference TRBV5-6 and TRBJ1-2, the complete variable domain reads DAGVTQSPTHLIKTRGQQVTLRCSPKSGHDTVSWYQQALGQGPQFIFQYYEEEERQRGNFPDRFSGHQFPNYSSELNVNALLLGDSALYLCASSLVQEGGYTFGSGTRLTVV.

This clone was counted between two and nine times. The V gene is TRBV4-1, the J gene TRBJ2-1; the match to TRBD2 covers 13 bases. The ends lost 4 bases at V and 9 bases at J; junction bases unmatched: 9. CDR3 length: 16 amino acids. Per the germline V gene, CDR1 is MGHRA and CDR2 is YSYEKL. The CDR3 region has the DNA TGCGCCAGCAGCCGCTCGACTAGCGGGGGGCGGGGTGAGCAGTTCTTC. It codes for CASSRSTSGGRGEQFF.

The chain uses TRBV5-1 and TRBJ2-1; maybe TRBD2 (7 bases). Between the trimmed V and J ends, which lost 2 bases and 2 bases, there was a span of 23 bases. The germline gives CDR1 SGHRS, CDR2 YFSETQ. The CDR3 contains 19 residues. The CDR3 here is CASSLQGGGSPFPYNEQFF. In DNA form, the CDR3 reads TGCGCCAGCAGCTTACAGGGAGGGGGGTCCCCTTTTCCCTACAATGAGCAGTTCTTC.

The gene calls are TRBV7-2 and TRBJ2-3, with 8 bases fitting TRBD2. The CDR3 runs to 14 residues. The V gene end was trimmed by 3 bases and the J gene end by 6 bases; junction bases not matched to a gene: 5. Germline V gives CDR1 SGHTA, CDR2 FQGNSA. In DNA form, the CDR3 reads TGTGCCAGCAGCTTCGGACTAGCTACCGATACGCAGTATTTT. Amino acid sequence: CASSFGLATDTQYF.

The chain recombines TRBV6-2 or TRBV6-3 with TRBJ2-7; 12 bases map to TRBD1. V dropped 5 bases and J dropped 2; count of bases not matched to a gene: 7. CDR3 length: 16 residues. CDR1 is MNHEY, CDR2 SVGEGT, per germline. CDR3 bases: TGTGCCAGCAGTGACCCGGGACAGGGGGCAACCTACGAGCAGTACTTC. This codes for CASSDPGQGATYEQYF.

The chain employs TRBV6-5 and TRBJ1-2; 8 bases align to TRBD1. V trimming: 2 bases; J trimming: 8 bases; junction bases outside the gene matches: 1. Germline loops: CDR1 MNHEY, CDR2 SVGAGI. The CDR3 consists of 12 residues. The CDR3 sequence is CASSYAGGGYTF. CDR3 nucleotides: TGTGCCAGCAGTTACGCAGGGGGCGGCTACACCTTC.

The chain uses TRBV12-3 or TRBV12-4 and TRBJ2-7; TRBD1 aligns across 8 bases. V lost 7 bases and J lost 6; bases outside the gene matches: 8. The length of the CDR3 is 13 residues. CDR3 nucleotides: TGTGCCAGCACCGACAGGGGCCCCACCGAGCAGTACTTC. Translating it yields CASTDRGPTEQYF.

The V and J genes are TRBV5-1 and TRBJ1-5, with D unresolved. The V gene's germline CDR1 is SGHRS and CDR2 YFSETQ. This CDR3 has 13 residues. Trimming took 4 bases from V and 2 from J, leaving 7 bases between them. CDR3 DNA sequence: TGCGCCAGCAGCCCTCGTGGCAATCAGCCCCAGCATTTT. Protein sequence: CASSPRGNQPQHF.

This clone appeared a few times. The rearrangement joins TRBV5-5 to TRBJ2-2, with D uncertain. Trimming cost V 0 bases and J 0 bases, with 9 bases left between them. CDR1 is SGHKS, CDR2 YYEKEE, per germline (reference sequence). This CDR3 is built from 16 residues. This CDR3 reads CASSLGPSANTGELFF. CDR3 DNA sequence: TGTGCCAGCAGCTTGGGGCCTAGTGCGAACACCGGGGAGCTGTTTTTT.

The CDR3 here is CASSSNRGNTDTQYF. DNA of the CDR3: TGTGCCAGCAGTAGCAACAGGGGTAACACAGATACGCAGTATTTT. The chain joins TRBV7-2 to TRBJ2-3; 7 bases fit TRBD1. Germline V lookup: CDR1 SGHTA, CDR2 FQGNSA. J lost 2 bases, V lost 6 bases, and 8 bases had no gene match. The CDR3 is 15 residues long.

This clone occurred once. The chain couples TRBV9 to TRBJ1-3; no clear D. The germline V and J ends were trimmed by 3 bases and 6 bases, with 16 bases remaining between them. This CDR3 has 15 residues. Germline V gene data show CDR1 as SGDLS and CDR2 as YYNGEE. CDR3 loop: CASSGLPEGVNTIYF. The CDR3, as DNA: TGTGCCAGCAGCGGCCTCCCCGAGGGTGTAAACACCATATATTTT.

This chain uses TRBV25-1 with TRBJ1-4; possible D gene TRBD1, 5 bases. The ends were cut back, 5 bases at V and 10 bases at J, with 14 bases in the middle. Germline V lookup: CDR1 MGHDK, CDR2 SYGVNS. The CDR3 loop spans 13 amino acids. CDR3 protein: CASSPPLGGKLFF. In nucleotides, the CDR3 is TGTGCCAGCAGTCCACCTCTGGGGGGAAAACTGTTTTTT.

This clone was counted a single time. V gene TRBV6-1 combines with J gene TRBJ2-5, with 12 bases identical to TRBD2. The germline CDR1 and CDR2 sequences are MNHNS and SASEGT. There are 19 residues in the CDR3. After removal of 4 bases from V and 5 bases from J, the junction contained 17 bases not matched to a gene. CDR3 DNA: TGTGCCAGCAGTGCCCAGGGTATTCTAGCGGGGGGGCTTGAGGAGACCCAGTACTTC. This gives the protein CASSAQGILAGGLEETQYF.

V is TRBV11-2 and J is TRBJ2-1; D gene unclear. This CDR3 spans 11 amino acids. V dropped 4 bases and J dropped 9 bases, with 7 bases sitting between them. Germline-derived CDR1 and CDR2 are SGHAT and FQNNGV. CDR3 DNA: TGTGCCAGCAGCTCCAACTTTGAGCAGTTCTTC. Its translation: CASSSNFEQFF.

This chain connects TRBV5-4 to TRBJ1-2; tentatively, D is TRBD1 (5 bases). V was trimmed by 4 bases and J by 4 bases, leaving 11 bases between them. The CDR3 is 13 residues long. Looked up from germline, CDR1 is SGHNT and CDR2 is YYREEE (reference sequence). DNA of the CDR3: TGTGCCAGCAGCGGAGACAGCTTCTATGGCTACACCTTC. Translating it yields CASSGDSFYGYTF.

The genes are TRBV28 and TRBJ1-2, with D tentatively TRBD1 (6 bases). This CDR3 has 13 amino acids. Trimming shortened V by 5 bases and J by 7 bases, and 14 bases separated the two germline ends. The germline gives CDR1 MDHEN, CDR2 SYDVKM. The DNA of the CDR3 is TGTGCCAGCAGTGAACAGGGTTACGGTGGCTACACCTTC. The encoded protein is CASSEQGYGGYTF.

The chain couples TRBV4-1 to TRBJ1-4; no clear D. This CDR3 is 12 amino acids long. The germline V gene encodes CDR1 MGHRA and CDR2 YSYEKL. The V gene lost 2 bases and the J gene lost 8 bases, with 6 bases spanning the gap. The CDR3 coding sequence is TGCGCCAGCAGCCAAATATCGGAAAAACTGTTTTTT. Its translation is CASSQISEKLFF.

The rearrangement links TRBV6-5 to TRBJ1-1; D is uncertain. Germline-derived CDR1 and CDR2 are MNHEY and SVGAGI. V dropped 6 bases and J dropped 6 bases, with 14 bases sitting between them. The CDR3 totals 13 residues. The chain's CDR3 is CASRTNTRAEAFF. The CDR3 DNA follows: TGTGCCAGCAGAACTAACACGCGCGCTGAAGCTTTCTTT.

This clone was picked up one time. The V and J genes are TRBV2 and TRBJ2-5; 12 bases agree with TRBD2. The CDR3 has 14 amino acids. CDR1 SNHLY and CDR2 FYNNEI come from the germline V gene. J was trimmed by 5 bases and V by 8 bases; bases with no gene match: 6. CDR3 region: CASRGLAGLETQYF. CDR3 nucleotides: TGTGCCAGCCGAGGACTAGCGGGGCTCGAGACCCAGTACTTC.

This clone appeared once. The chain joins TRBV6-5 to TRBJ1-2, with D maybe TRBD1 (6 bases). Germline values: CDR1 MNHEY, CDR2 SVGAGI. Trimming removed 7 bases from V and 5 bases from J, with 14 bases in between. The CDR3 has 13 residues. CDR3 DNA: TGTGCCAGCAAAAAGGGGGAAGTTTATGGCTACACCTTC. It codes for CASKKGEVYGYTF.

The chain couples TRBV28 to TRBJ1-1; possible D gene TRBD1, 5 bases. Between the trimmed V and J ends, which lost 6 bases and 0 bases, there was a span of 17 bases. This CDR3 has 16 amino acids. CDR1 is MDHEN and CDR2 is SYDVKM in the germline V gene. The CDR3 sequence is CASSQAGRYMNTEAFF. Written as DNA, the CDR3 is TGTGCCAGCAGCCAAGCGGGACGGTATATGAACACTGAAGCTTTCTTT.

As concerns this clone: This sample also contains other DNA sequences that code for the same CDR3. V usage is TRBV7-2 and J usage is TRBJ1-1, with 8 positions matching TRBD1. CDR1 SGHTA and CDR2 FQGNSA come from the germline V gene. The CDR3 is made up of 13 amino acids. Trimming took 3 bases from V and 4 from J; bases not matched to a gene: 1. CDR3 nucleotide sequence: TGTGCCAGCAGCTTCGGGACAGGCACTGAAGCTTTCTTT. Protein product: CASSFGTGTEAFF. Using reference TRBV7-2 and TRBJ1-1 for the parts outside the CDR3, the full variable domain is GAGVSQSPSNKVTEKGKDVELRCDPISGHTALYWYRQSLGQGLEFLIYFQGNSAPDKSGLPSDRFSAERTGGSVSTLTIQRTQQEDSAVYLCASSFGTGTEAFFGQGTRLTVV.